This entry concerns a single TCR beta chain. Its antigen target is currently unknown. No much larger clone exists at a distance of one base, and base qualities are not known. These data originate in a study of blood T cell repertoires in COVID-19 (dated by TCRdb to about 2020). Broadly, across the study: Samples from collaborators originated in the United States, Italy and Spain and spanned both the acute and convalescent phases of COVID-19. The dataset comprised deeply sampled blood TCRbeta repertoires from subjects exposed to, actively infected with, or recovered from COVID-19. Samples came from the ongoing ImmuneRACE study (first 160 participants) plus 1,254 subjects from 6 global collaborators. Where HLA class I and class II types were available, the types were taken from metadata supplied by the sample provider, not from assay-based typing. The material from the prospective study consisted of cDNA or gDNA derived from T cells, B-cell-depleted T cells, or PBMCs. The repertoires were released in a freely available public database meant as a resource for research on the immune response to SARS-CoV-2. Sample metadata almost always included a de-identified subject ID, COVID-19 status, age in years and sex. Points the paper makes about the study in general: The amount of clinical and demographic metadata varied by source and participant and was provided uncurated.

Collaborating institutions collected whole blood in K2EDTA tubes following their own protocols. For TCRbeta analysis, collaborators shipped samples in one of three forms: frozen whole blood, isolated PBMCs, or DNA extracted from either of those sample types. CDR1 and CDR2 are drawn from the germline V gene (reference sequence): LGHDT, YNNKEL. V lost 4 bases and J lost 4 bases, and the count of bases not matched to a germline gene is 4. The CDR3 covers 13 residues, taking in both the cysteine and the phenylalanine. CDR3 DNA only is kept here, 39 bases in frame from base 1. TCRbeta CDR3 regions were amplified from genomic DNA using the immunoSEQ Assay, a bias-controlled multiplex PCR. Under the source paper's analysis protocol: Nucleated cell counts per sample were estimated from amplification of reference gene primers within the assay. To quantify the absolute abundance of each unique TCRbeta CDR3 rearrangement, sequence reads were collapsed and filtered. For each sample, productive Simpson clonality was calculated by taking the square root of Simpson's diversity index across productive rearrangements. TCRdb retrieved this table from immuneACCESS and kept in-frame rearrangements only. Not all clones are present; in checked studies, unresolved V genes account for under half, and no reason is known for the remainder. From that table come the V and J calls and clone size; the DNA was used to work out D and trimming. For this sample the table gives about 39,000 clones, of which approximately 88% were detected only once. Together, the top ten hold roughly 15% of the sample.

The chain joins TRBV3-1 (or the pseudogene TRBV3-2) to TRBJ2-7; 7 junctional bases match TRBD1. Sequencing was done on a sample of peripheral blood. This clonotype was sampled from a middle-aged man with active or convalescent COVID-19. The sequenced DNA: TGTGCCAGCAGCCCTGGGACAGCTTACGAGCAGTACTTC. Its amino acids are CASSPGTAYEQYF.